This TCR beta chain came from a study of T cells in Graves' hyperthyroidism and ophthalmopathy (dated by TCRdb to the late 2010s). Regarding the study in general: Peripheral blood samples were taken at initial diagnosis, before any treatment was given. Once sampling was done, hyperthyroidism patients were given methimazole at a starting dose of 30 mg daily, whereas ophthalmopathy patients were given high-dose intravenous methylprednisolone. The study also compared thyroid tissue and blood T-cell repertoires from several Graves' hyperthyroidism patients. An independent validation cohort of around 19 hyperthyroidism patients and approximately 15 patients who later progressed to ophthalmopathy tested prospective prediction of ophthalmopathy. To identify distinguishing TCR V-J signatures, a discovery cohort of 100 patients was used, comprising 43 with Graves' ophthalmopathy and approximately 58 with stable Graves' hyperthyroidism. The roughly 90 discovery patients were divided at random into training and test sets in a 7:3 ratio. The paper describes TCR Vbeta CDR3 sequencing of about 140 peripheral blood samples, made up of 43 ophthalmopathy patients, 70 to 80 hyperthyroidism patients and 17 progressor patients. Findings and caveats that apply to the study as a whole: Ophthalmopathy was separated from stable hyperthyroidism by a 13 V-J signature model, with 87.88% sensitivity and about 84% specificity obtained in cross-validation and 80%/75% obtained in testing. Most expanded thyroid clonotypes (frequency above 0.001) were also detected in blood, a finding suggesting that blood repertoires may reflect thyroid immune responses. In validation, progression to ophthalmopathy was predicted by the model with 70.59% sensitivity and roughly 72% specificity, a median of around 5.9 months before onset. Sample size was not statistically predetermined, and investigators were not blinded to group allocation.

The TCR beta CDR3 regions were amplified from RNA transcripts. The TCR CDR3 was subjected to a first round of RT-PCR using the HTBI primer set and the Qiagen OneStep RT-PCR kit. Libraries were constructed in a second round of multiplex PCR, after which size selection and purification were carried out. Libraries were sequenced paired-end with 100 bp reads on an Illumina HiSeq2000. Under the source paper's analysis protocol: Raw data were processed with SOAPnuke, discarding reads with adapters, uncalled bases, mean Phred below 15, or no exact constant-primer or identifier match. COPE v1.2.5 was used to merge high-quality paired reads, and clonotypes were defined as unique nucleotide sequences. MiTCR v1.1 was used to align clonotypes to the IMGT TRBV, TRBD and TRBJ reference segments. Only V-J combinations with frequency above 0.0001, covering about 99% of repertoires, were analysed. A TCS score was defined as the ratio of F50 (clonal expansion) to E x V (chaos), with BLOSUM62-based TCRdist applied between CDR3 peptides within each V-J. Welch's t-statistics and random forest reduced 450 to 600 V-J features to roughly 13, which were used in a naive Bayes classifier (R e1071). The raw public data were reprocessed by TCRdb itself: fastp quality trimming at Q25, MiXCR clonotype calling, in-frame beta chains only. Every CDR3 protein is listed once, alongside the most common genes and DNA of its rows. These V and J calls are TCRdb output, not the study's own analysis. Within this sample are approximately 270,000 distinct CDR3 sequences, with 13% to 15% of them counted one time only. Of the sample, 13% is held by the ten largest clones.

Hyperthyroidism patients were newly diagnosed, with disease duration under 2 months, and aged 18 to 65 years. Exclusion was applied to patients with uncontrolled infections, other autoimmune diseases, pregnancy or lactation. Diagnoses were based on clinical symptoms, serum thyroxine and TRAb, thyroid ultrasound and orbital computed tomography. For progressor patients, blood was drawn at the first diagnosis of hyperthyroidism, before any ophthalmopathy symptoms had appeared. Ficoll-Paque density gradient centrifugation was used to isolate PBMCs from around 10 ml of fresh peripheral blood. Progressor patients were initially diagnosed with Graves' hyperthyroidism and developed ophthalmopathy during follow-up. Total RNA was extracted with Trizol reagent, and quality was checked on an Agilent 2100 Bioanalyzer. From V the trimming removes 2 bases and from J it removes 8 bases, while the gene matches leave 6 bases of the junction unaccounted for. Spanning cysteine to phenylalanine, the CDR3 consists of 15 amino acids. The read is trimmed to its CDR3 DNA, 45 bases read in frame from base 1. The germline V gene specifies MGHRA as CDR1 and YSYEKL as CDR2.

This clonotype was observed a handful of times. The specificity of this receptor is unknown. There are no base qualities to consult, and no much larger clone falls within one base. The sample consisted of blood. This TCR derives from a woman aged 40 to 49 with Graves' hyperthyroidism that later progressed to Graves' ophthalmopathy. The chain is made from TRBV4-1 and TRBJ1-4; 9 of the junction bases match TRBD1. The CDR3 protein sequence reads: CASSQTGQGQEKLFF. The DNA reads TGCGCCAGCAGCCAAACGGGACAGGGACAGGAAAAACTGTTTTTT.